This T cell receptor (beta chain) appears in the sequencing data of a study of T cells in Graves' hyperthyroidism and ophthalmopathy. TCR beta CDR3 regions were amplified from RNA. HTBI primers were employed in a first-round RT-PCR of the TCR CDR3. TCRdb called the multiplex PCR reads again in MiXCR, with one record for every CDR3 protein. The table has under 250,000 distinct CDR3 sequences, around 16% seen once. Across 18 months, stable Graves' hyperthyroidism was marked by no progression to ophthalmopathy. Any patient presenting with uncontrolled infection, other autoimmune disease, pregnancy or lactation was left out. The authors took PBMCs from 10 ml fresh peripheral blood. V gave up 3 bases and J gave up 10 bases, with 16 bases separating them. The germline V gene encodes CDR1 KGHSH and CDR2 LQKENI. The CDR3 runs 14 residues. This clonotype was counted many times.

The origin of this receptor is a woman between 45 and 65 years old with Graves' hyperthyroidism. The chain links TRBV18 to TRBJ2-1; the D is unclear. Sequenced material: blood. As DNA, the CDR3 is TGTGCCAGCTCACCGCTAAGCACAGACCTCGAGCAGTTCTTC. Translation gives CASSPLSTDLEQFF. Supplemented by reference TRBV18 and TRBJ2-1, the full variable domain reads NAGVMQNPRHLVRRRGQEARLRCSPMKGHSHVYWYRQLPEEGLKFMVYLQKENIIDESGMPKERFSAEFPKEGPSILRIQQVVRGDSAAYFCASSPLSTDLEQFFGPGTRLTVL.